This T cell receptor (beta chain) emerged from a study of cytomegalovirus exposure and HLA in healthy donors. Study outcomes and limitations: In a later analysis, HLA-C alleles had the fewest associated TCRs, DRB1 alleles the most.

V lost 4 bases to trimming and J lost 3 bases; unmatched junction nucleotides: 5. CDR1 is SGHTA and CDR2 is FQGTGA in the germline V gene. The CDR3 runs 15 residues. With respect to this clone: Its antigen is currently unknown.

Primers for the PCR totalled 60 Vbeta and 13 Jbeta. Method: immunoSEQ multiplex PCR; TCRdb's copy keeps in-frame clones and lacks some. The sample includes some 100,000 clones, around three quarters of them seen just once. The chain has TRBV7-3 and TRBJ2-7, with TRBD2 matching 11 bases. The sequencing sample was made of PBMCs. The origin of this receptor is a woman in her fifties or sixties in good health and CMV-seropositive. The CDR3 nucleotides read TGTGCCAGCAGCTGGAGTACTAGCGGGAGCTACGAGCAGTACTTC. Translation: CASSWSTSGSYEQYF.